The subject of this entry is one T cell receptor beta chain. Its cognate antigen is unknown. This CDR3 is built from 16 residues. After removal of 5 bases from V and 1 base from J, the junction contained 6 bases not matched to a gene. Germline CDR1 and CDR2: LNHDA and SQIVND (reference sequence). These data belong to a study of cytomegalovirus exposure and HLA in healthy donors. Study results and caveats: In a later analysis, donors in an Asian-associated ancestry cluster reportedly had fewer N-insertions in productive TCRs than the cohort mean.

Primers: 60 Vbeta forward and 13 Jbeta reverse. Sequencing used immunoSEQ multiplex PCR; TCRdb keeps in-frame clones, though not all of them. The sample gives some 90,000 clones, approximately 80% of which show up once; 20% to 25% is in the top ten. Sequencing was done on a sample of PBMCs. The TCR sequence derives from a woman in her 50s in good health and CMV-seropositive. V and J are TRBV19 and TRBJ1-2, with 11 bases that match TRBD1. DNA for the CDR3: TGTGCCAGTAGTCGGGGACAGGGGGGAAGTAACTATGGCTACACCTTC. Residues: CASSRGQGGSNYGYTF.